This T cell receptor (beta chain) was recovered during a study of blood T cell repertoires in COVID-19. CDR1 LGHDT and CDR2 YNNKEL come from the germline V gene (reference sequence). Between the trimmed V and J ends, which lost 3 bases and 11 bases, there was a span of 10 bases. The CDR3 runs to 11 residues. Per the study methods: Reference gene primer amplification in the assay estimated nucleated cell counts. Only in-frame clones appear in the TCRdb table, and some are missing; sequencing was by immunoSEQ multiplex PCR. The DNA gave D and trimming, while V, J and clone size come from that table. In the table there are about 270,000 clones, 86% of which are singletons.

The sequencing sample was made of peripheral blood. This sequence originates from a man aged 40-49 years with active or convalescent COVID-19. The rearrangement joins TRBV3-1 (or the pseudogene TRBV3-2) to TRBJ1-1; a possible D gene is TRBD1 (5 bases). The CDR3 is CASSQGLGAFF. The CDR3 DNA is TGTGCCAGCAGCCAGGGGCTCGGGGCTTTCTTT.